This TCR beta chain derives from a study of cytomegalovirus exposure and HLA in healthy donors. Study results and limitations: Researchers counted 164 TCR beta chains as cytomegalovirus-associated.

This CDR3 is built from 16 residues. The J segment lost 2 bases and the V segment lost 0 bases, leaving 3 bases of the junction unmatched. CDR1 is SGDLS and CDR2 is YYNGEE in the germline V gene. The data were produced by immunoSEQ multiplex PCR, yet TCRdb's version contains in-frame clones alone and is incomplete. The sample carries around 70,000 clones, about 94% recorded once. As for this clone: Antigen: not known.

This sequence joins TRBV9 and TRBJ2-7; 12 nucleotides match TRBD2. This clonotype was obtained from a man between 18 and 35 years old in good health and CMV-seropositive. The sequenced material came from PBMCs. The CDR3: CASSVGLAGGTYEQYF. The CDR3 DNA reads as TGTGCCAGCAGCGTAGGGCTAGCGGGAGGGACCTACGAGCAGTACTTC. Combining the CDR3 with reference TRBV9 and TRBJ2-7 gives the whole variable domain DSGVTQTPKHLITATGQRVTLRCSPRSGDLSVYWYQQSLDQGLQFLIQYYNGEERAKGNILERFSAQQFPDLHSELNLSSLELGDSALYFCASSVGLAGGTYEQYFGPGTRLTVT.